This TCR beta chain was documented in a study of control samples from healthy donors and cancer patients. Trimming took 0 bases from V and 5 from J, leaving 14 bases between them. Germline CDR1 reads KGHSH; CDR2 reads LQKENI. There are 15 residues in the CDR3. The protocol was immunoSEQ multiplex PCR, while the TCRdb copy is restricted to in-frame clones and leaves out a portion. Among 120,000 to 150,000 clones listed, around 90% were seen once. The clonotype comes from a young man in good health. The sequencing sample was made of blood. V gene TRBV18 combines with J gene TRBJ2-7; D perhaps matches TRBD1 (5 bases). CDR3 amino acids: CASSPPYGAGNEQYF. The CDR3 coding sequence is TGTGCCAGCTCACCACCGTATGGGGCAGGGAACGAGCAGTACTTC.